This T cell receptor (beta chain) was identified during a study of PD-1 blockade in classical Hodgkin lymphoma. Whole-study findings and limits: A significant rise in TCR diversity by C4D1 was seen for CD4+ but not CD8+ cells. Reported baseline diversity: healthy donors highest, relapsed/refractory patients lowest. Patients with an early start, nivolumab under 1 year after ASCT, were excluded.

Patients all relapsed after autologous stem cell transplantation, and there was variation in brentuximab vedotin exposure. Classifying best responses yielded complete response, partial response or progressive disease. Assay used: immunoSEQ multiplex PCR; TCRdb lists only in-frame clones, some missing. The sample shows 70,000 to 80,000 clones, 85% to 95% of them seen only once. Turning to this clone: The antigen remains unidentified.

V gave up 2 bases and J gave up 5 bases, with 9 bases separating them. The CDR3 contains 13 residues. Per the germline V gene, CDR1 is KGHSH and CDR2 is LQKENI. The receptor's source is a human donor with classical Hodgkin lymphoma. The rearrangement uses TRBV18 and TRBJ2-5; no definite D call. The material sequenced was peripheral blood mononuclear cells (PBMCs), taken at baseline. The CDR3 coding sequence is TGTGCCAGCTCACCAATGGTTGTGGAGACCCAGTACTTC. As protein: CASSPMVVETQYF. The whole variable domain, filled in from reference TRBV18 and TRBJ2-5, reads NAGVMQNPRHLVRRRGQEARLRCSPMKGHSHVYWYRQLPEEGLKFMVYLQKENIIDESGMPKERFSAEFPKEGPSILRIQQVVRGDSAAYFCASSPMVVETQYFGPGTRLLVL.